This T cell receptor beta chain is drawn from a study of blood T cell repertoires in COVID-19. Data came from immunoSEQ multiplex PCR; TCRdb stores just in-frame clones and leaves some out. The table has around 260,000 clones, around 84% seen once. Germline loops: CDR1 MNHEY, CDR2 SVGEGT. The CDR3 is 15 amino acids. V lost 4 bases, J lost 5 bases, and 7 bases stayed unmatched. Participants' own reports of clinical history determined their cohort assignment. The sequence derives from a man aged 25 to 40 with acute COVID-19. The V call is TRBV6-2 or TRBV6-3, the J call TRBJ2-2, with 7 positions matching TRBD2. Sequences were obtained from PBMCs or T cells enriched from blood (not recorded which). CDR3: CASSWTRGGTGELFF. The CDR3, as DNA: TGTGCCAGCAGTTGGACTAGAGGAGGGACCGGGGAGCTGTTTTTT.